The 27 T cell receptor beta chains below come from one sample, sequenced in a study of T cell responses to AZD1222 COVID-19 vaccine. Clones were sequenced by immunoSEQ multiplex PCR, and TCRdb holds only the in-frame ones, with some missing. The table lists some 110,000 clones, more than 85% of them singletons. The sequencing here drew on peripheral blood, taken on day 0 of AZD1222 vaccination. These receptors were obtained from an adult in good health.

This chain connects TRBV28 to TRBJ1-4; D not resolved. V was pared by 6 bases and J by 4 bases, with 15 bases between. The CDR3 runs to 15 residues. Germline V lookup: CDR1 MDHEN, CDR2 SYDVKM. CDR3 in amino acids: CASSTPGTLNEKLFF. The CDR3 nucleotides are TGTGCCAGCAGCACCCCGGGAACCCTTAATGAAAAACTGTTTTTT.

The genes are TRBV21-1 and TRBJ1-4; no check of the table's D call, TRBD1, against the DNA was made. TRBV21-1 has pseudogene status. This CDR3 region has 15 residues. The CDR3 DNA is TGTGCCAGCAGCACACGACAGGGTTTTTATGAAAAACTGTTTTTT. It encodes CASSTRQGFYEKLFF.

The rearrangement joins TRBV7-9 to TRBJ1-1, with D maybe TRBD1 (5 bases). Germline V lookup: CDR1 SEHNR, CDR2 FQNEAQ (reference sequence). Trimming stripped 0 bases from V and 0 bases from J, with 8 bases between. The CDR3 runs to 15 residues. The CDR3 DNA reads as TGTGCCAGCAGCTTAGCGGGGGTATTGAACACTGAAGCTTTCTTT. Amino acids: CASSLAGVLNTEAFF.

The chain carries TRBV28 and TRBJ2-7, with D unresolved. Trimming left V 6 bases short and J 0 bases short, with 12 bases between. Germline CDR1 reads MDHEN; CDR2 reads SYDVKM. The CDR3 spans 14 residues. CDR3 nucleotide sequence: TGTGCCAGCAGCCCACCCGCAGTCTCCTACGAGCAGTACTTC. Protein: CASSPPAVSYEQYF.

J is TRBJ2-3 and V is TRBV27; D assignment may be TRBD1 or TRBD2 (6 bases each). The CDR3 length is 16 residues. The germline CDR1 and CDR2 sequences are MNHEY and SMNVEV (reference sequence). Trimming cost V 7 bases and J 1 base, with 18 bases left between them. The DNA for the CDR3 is TGTGCCAGCAACCTCCTATTGGGGGGCGGCACAGATACGCAGTATTTT. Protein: CASNLLLGGGTDTQYF.

CDR3 coding DNA: TGTGCCAGCAGCCAAGATTCGGGCCCGGGCTATGGCTACACCTTC. Residues: CASSQDSGPGYGYTF. The chain couples TRBV3-1 (or the pseudogene TRBV3-2) to TRBJ1-2, with D unclear. Trimming took 0 bases from V and 4 from J, leaving 12 bases between them. CDR3 length: 15 residues. CDR1 LGHDT and CDR2 YNNKEL come from the germline V gene (reference sequence).

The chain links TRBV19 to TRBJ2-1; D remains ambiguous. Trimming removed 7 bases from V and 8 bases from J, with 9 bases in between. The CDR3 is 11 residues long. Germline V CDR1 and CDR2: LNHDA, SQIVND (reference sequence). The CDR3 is CASIRQDEQFF. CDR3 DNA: TGTGCCAGTATTCGTCAGGATGAGCAGTTCTTC.

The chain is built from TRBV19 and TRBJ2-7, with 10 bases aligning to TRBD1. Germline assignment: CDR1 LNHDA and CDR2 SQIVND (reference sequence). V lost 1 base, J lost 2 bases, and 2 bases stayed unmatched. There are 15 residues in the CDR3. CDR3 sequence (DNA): TGTGCCAGTAGTATAGTAGGACAGGGGGCCTACGAGCAGTACTTC. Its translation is CASSIVGQGAYEQYF.

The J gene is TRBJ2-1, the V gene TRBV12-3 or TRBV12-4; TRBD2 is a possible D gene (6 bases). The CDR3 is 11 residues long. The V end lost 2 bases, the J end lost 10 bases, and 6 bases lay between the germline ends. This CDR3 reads CASSLSGEQFF. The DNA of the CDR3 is TGTGCCAGCAGTTTAAGCGGGGAGCAGTTCTTC.

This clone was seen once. CDR3 DNA sequence: TGTGCCAGCAGACCAACAGGGGGGATAGAAAAACTGTTTTTT. It codes for CASRPTGGIEKLFF. The chain recombines TRBV28 with TRBJ1-4; 8 bases match TRBD1. CDR1 MDHEN and CDR2 SYDVKM come from the germline V gene. The J segment lost 8 bases and the V segment lost 6 bases, leaving 8 bases of the junction unmatched. This CDR3 is built from 14 residues.

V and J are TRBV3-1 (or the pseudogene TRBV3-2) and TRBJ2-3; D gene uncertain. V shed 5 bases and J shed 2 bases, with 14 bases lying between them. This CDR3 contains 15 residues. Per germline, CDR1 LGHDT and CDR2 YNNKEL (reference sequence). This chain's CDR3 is CASSAPRTTTDTQYF. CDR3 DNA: TGTGCCAGCAGCGCGCCGCGGACCACCACAGATACGCAGTATTTT.

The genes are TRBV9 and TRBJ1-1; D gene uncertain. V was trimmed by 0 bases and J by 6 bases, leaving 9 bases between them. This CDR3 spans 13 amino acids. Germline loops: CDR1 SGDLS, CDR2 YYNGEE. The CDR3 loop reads CASSVVSSAEAFF. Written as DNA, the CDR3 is TGTGCCAGCAGCGTAGTATCCAGCGCTGAAGCTTTCTTT.

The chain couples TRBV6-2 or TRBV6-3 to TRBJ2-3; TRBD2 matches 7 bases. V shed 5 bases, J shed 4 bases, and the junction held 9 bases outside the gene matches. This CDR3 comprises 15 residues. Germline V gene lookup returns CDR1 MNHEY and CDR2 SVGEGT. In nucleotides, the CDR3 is TGTGCCAGCAGTCCCCCCGCGGGAGAGGCAGATACGCAGTATTTT. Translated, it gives CASSPPAGEADTQYF.

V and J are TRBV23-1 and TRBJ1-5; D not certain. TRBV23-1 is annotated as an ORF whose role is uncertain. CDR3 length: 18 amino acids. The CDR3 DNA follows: TGCGTTCTTCCTTGGAGGAAGCGGGGAAAGGTTAGCAATCAGCCCCAGCATTTT. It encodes CVLPWRKRGKVSNQPQHF.

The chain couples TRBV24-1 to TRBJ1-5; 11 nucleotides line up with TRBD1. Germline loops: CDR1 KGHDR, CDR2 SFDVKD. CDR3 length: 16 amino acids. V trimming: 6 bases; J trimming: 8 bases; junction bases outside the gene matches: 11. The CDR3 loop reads CATSPAGQGDSEPQHF. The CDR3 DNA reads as TGTGCCACCAGTCCAGCGGGACAGGGGGATTCGGAGCCCCAGCATTTT.

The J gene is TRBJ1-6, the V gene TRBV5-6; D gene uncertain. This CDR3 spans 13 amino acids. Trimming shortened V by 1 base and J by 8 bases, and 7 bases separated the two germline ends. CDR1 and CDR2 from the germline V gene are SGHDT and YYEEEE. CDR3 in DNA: TGTGCCAGCAGCTTGAGGCGGGATTCACCCCTCCACTTT. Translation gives CASSLRRDSPLHF.

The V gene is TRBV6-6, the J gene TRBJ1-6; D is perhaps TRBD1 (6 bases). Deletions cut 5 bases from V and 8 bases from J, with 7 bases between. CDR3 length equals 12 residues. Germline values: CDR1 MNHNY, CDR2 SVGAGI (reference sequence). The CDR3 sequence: CASSRTDSPLHF. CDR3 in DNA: TGTGCCAGCAGTCGGACAGATTCACCCCTCCACTTT.

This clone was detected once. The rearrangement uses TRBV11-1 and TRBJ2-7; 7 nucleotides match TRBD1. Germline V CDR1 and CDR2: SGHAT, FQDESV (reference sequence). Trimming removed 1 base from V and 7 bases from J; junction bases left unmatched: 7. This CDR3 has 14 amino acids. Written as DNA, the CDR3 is TGTGCCAGCAGCTTAGACAGGGGATTTCAAGAGCAGTACTTC. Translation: CASSLDRGFQEQYF.

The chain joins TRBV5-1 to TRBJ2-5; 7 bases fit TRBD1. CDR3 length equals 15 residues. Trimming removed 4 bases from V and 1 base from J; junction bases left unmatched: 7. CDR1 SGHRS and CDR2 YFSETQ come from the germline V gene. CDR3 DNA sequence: TGCGCCAGCAGCCTGGGACAGTTTGGCCAAGAGACCCAGTACTTC. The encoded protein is CASSLGQFGQETQYF.

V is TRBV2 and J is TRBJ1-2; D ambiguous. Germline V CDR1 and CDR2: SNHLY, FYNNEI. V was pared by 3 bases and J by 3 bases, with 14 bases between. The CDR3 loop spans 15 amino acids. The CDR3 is CASSESSLRYYGYTF. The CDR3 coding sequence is TGTGCCAGCAGTGAGTCCAGCCTAAGATACTATGGCTACACCTTC.

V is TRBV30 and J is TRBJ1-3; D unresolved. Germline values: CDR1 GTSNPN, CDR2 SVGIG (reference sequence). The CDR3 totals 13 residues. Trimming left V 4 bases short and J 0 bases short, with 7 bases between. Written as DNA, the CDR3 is TGTGCCTGGACAGGAGTCTCTGGAAACACCATATATTTT. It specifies CAWTGVSGNTIYF.

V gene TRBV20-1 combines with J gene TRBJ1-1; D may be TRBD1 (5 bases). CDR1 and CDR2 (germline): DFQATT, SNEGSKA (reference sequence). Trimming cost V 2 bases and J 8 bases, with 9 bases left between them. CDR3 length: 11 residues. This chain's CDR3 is CSARQQVEAFF. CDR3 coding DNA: TGCAGTGCTAGACAACAGGTCGAAGCTTTCTTT.

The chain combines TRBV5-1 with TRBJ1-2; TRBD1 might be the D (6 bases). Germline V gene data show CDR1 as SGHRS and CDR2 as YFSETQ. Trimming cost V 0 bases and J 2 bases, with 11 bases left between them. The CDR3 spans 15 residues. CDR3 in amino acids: CASSLVVGANYGYTF. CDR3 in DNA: TGCGCCAGCAGCTTGGTCGTGGGGGCGAACTATGGCTACACCTTC.

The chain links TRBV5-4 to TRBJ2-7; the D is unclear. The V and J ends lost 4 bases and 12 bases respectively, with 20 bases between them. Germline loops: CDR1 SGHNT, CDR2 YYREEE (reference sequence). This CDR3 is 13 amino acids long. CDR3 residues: CASSNFGSASRYF. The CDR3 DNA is TGTGCCAGCAGCAATTTCGGATCCGCCTCACGGTACTTC.

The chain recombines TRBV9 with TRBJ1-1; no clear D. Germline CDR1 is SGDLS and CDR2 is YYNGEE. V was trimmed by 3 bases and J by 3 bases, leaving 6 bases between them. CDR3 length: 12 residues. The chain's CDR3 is CASSEIDTEAFF. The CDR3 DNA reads TGTGCCAGCAGCGAAATCGACACTGAAGCTTTCTTT.

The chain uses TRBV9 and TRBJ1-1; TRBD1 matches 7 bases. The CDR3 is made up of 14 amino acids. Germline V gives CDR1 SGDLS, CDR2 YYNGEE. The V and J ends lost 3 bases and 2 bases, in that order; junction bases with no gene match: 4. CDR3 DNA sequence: TGTGCCAGCAGCGCGACAGGGACAAACACTGAAGCTTTCTTT. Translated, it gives CASSATGTNTEAFF.

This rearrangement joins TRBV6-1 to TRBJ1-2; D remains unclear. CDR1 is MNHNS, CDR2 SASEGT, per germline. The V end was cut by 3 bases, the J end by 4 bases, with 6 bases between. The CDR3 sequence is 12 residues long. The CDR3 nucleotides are TGTGCCAGCAGTGATCATGGCTATGGCTACACCTTC. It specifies CASSDHGYGYTF.